This T cell receptor beta chain was recovered during a study of circulating and synovial CD4+ cells in juvenile arthritis. This clone was observed once. What it binds is unknown. General study findings and limits: Compared with bulk blood, circulating pathogenic-like lymphocytes shared substantially more CDR3 sequences with synovial T cells. Bulk blood CD4 samples held at least an order of magnitude more or fewer genomes than CPL.

The CDR3 runs to 15 residues. V shed 6 bases, J shed 1 base, and the junction held 9 bases outside the gene matches. The V gene's germline CDR1 is MNHEY and CDR2 SVGAGI. TCRdb's table, derived via immunoSEQ multiplex PCR, lists solely in-frame clones and lacks some. The sample records about 30,000 clones, around 93% being singletons. The chain has TRBV6-5 and TRBJ2-7; 7 bases agree with TRBD2. The clonotype comes from a human donor with juvenile idiopathic arthritis. Specimen: CD4+ T cells from blood. This CDR3 reads CASRSRRERSYEQYF. The CDR3 region has the DNA TGTGCCAGCAGGAGCCGGCGGGAGAGGTCCTACGAGCAGTACTTC.